This T cell receptor (beta chain) was profiled in a study of shared clonotypes between healthy human individuals. The overall study: A donor's plate count was three for CD4 naive and three for CD4 memory; CD8 naive had two and CD8 memory one.

V shed 4 bases and J 4 bases; nucleotides not matched to a gene: 12. Looked up from germline, CDR1 is SGHTA and CDR2 is FQGNSA. This CDR3 has 17 amino acids. Only in-frame clones appear in the TCRdb table, and some are missing; sequencing was by immunoSEQ multiplex PCR. This table holds some 550,000 clones, around 97% found once. Study conclusions and caveats: Clonotypes shared by all four sorted-subset donors had higher generation probabilities than non-shared clonotypes.

Worth noting for this clone: Its antigen is not identified.

The sequence came from a woman aged 25 to 39 in good health. This rearrangement joins TRBV7-2 to TRBJ1-5, with 8 bases that match TRBD1. Sequencing was done on a sample of naive CD4+ T cells sorted from blood. The subset is: CD45RA+ positively selected. The CDR3 DNA reads as TGTGCCAGCAGCTCCGGGCCGGGGACAGGCCTGAATCAGCCCCAGCATTTT. Translated, it gives CASSSGPGTGLNQPQHF.